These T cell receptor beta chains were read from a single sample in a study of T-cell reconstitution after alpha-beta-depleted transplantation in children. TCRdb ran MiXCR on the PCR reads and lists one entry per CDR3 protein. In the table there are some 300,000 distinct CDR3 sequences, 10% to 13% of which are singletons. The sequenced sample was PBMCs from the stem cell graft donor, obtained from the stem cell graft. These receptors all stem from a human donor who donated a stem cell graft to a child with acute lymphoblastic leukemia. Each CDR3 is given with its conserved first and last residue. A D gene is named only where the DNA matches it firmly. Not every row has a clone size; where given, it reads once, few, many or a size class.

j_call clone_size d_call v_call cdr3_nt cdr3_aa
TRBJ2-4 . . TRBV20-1 TGCAGTGCTAGAGCGGGAGCGGCAAACATTCAGTACTTC CSARAGAANIQYF
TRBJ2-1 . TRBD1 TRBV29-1 TGCAGCGGGACCGGGACAGGAGTCTACAATGAGCAGTTCTTC CSGTGTGVYNEQFF
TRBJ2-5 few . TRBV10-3 TGTGCCATCAGTGGGGGGCCATTAGGGGAGACCCAGTACTTC CAISGGPLGETQYF
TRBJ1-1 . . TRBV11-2 TGTGCCAGCAGCTTAGAAGGGCGGTTAAACACTGAAGCTTTCTTT CASSLEGRLNTEAFF
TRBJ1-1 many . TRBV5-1 TGCGCCAGCAGCTTGGCCTCCGCGAACACTGAAGCTTTCTTT CASSLASANTEAFF
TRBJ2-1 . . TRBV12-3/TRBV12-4 TGTGCCAGCAGTTTTAGGGCCCTACGCAATGAGCAGTTCTTC CASSFRALRNEQFF
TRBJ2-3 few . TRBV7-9 TGTGCCAGCAGGGCGGCGGGACTGTGGGATACGCAGTATTTT CASRAAGLWDTQYF
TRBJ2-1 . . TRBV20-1 TGCAGTGCTAGGGACTCCGCCTACAATGAGCAGTTCTTC CSARDSAYNEQFF
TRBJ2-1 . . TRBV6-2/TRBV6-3 TGTGCCAGCAACCAAACACCCACCCGGACAGCGTACAATGAGCAGTTCTTC CASNQTPTRTAYNEQFF
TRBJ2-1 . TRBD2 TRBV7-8 TGTGCCAGCAGCTTAGGGCCCGGACTAGGCTGGTTCTTC CASSLGPGLGWFF
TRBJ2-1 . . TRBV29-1 TGCAGCGTTGTTGGGGGAGGCAGATACAATGAGCAGTTCTTC CSVVGGGRYNEQFF
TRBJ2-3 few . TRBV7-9 TGTGCCAGCAGCTTAGCGAGGCGGTACACAGATACGCAGTATTTT CASSLARRYTDTQYF
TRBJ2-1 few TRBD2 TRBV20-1 TGCAGTGCTCAGACTAGCAGAAACCCCTACAATGAGCAGTTCTTC CSAQTSRNPYNEQFF
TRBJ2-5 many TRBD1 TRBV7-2 TGTGCCAGCAGCCGACAGGGGGCGAAAGAGACCCAGTACTTC CASSRQGAKETQYF
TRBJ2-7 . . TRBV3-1 TGTGCCAGCAGCTTCCTCCCAGGGGACGGGCAGTACTTC CASSFLPGDGQYF
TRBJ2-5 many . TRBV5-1 TGCGCCAGCAGCCCGTTCAGGGGAGGGGAGACCCAGTACTTC CASSPFRGGETQYF
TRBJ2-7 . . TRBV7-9 TGTGCCAGCACTTTAGGGCCCCACGAGCAGTACTTC CASTLGPHEQYF
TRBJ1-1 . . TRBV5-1 TGCGCCAGCAGCGACAAGGGGCGGGCGGACACTGAAGCTTTCTTT CASSDKGRADTEAFF
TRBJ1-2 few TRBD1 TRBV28 TGTGCCAGCAGTTCCATCCGGGACAGGCTTACTAACTATGGCTACACCTTC CASSSIRDRLTNYGYTF
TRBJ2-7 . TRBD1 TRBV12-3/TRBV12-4 TGTGCCAGCAGGCCGGACAGGGGAGGAGAGCAGTACTTC CASRPDRGGEQYF
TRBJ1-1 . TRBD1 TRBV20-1 TGCAGTGCTAGAGATCGGGGCCAGGGGGCGAACACTGAAGCTTTCTTT CSARDRGQGANTEAFF
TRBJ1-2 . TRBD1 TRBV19 TGTGCCAGTAGTATAGGGACCTTGACAGGGGACGGCTACACCTTC CASSIGTLTGDGYTF